Shown below are 25 T cell receptor beta chains from a single sample sequenced in a study of shared clonotypes between healthy human individuals. Profiling relied on immunoSEQ multiplex PCR, and the TCRdb table lists in-frame clones only, not all of them. The sample has approximately 640,000 clones, roughly 70% seen once; the top ten hold about 2%. The specimen was memory CD4+ T cells sorted from blood. Subset meaning: CD45RA-negative fraction. These receptors were collected from a woman aged 25 to 39 in good health.

The chain carries TRBV28 and TRBJ1-2; 12 positions match TRBD1. With 1 base clipped from V and 6 bases from J, the junction kept 9 bases outside the gene matches. This CDR3 comprises 17 residues. In germline, CDR1 is MDHEN, CDR2 SYDVKM. The CDR3 bases are TGTGCCAGCAGTTTATTCACGGGGGGACAGGGGGCTGATGGCTACACCTTC. Translation: CASSLFTGGQGADGYTF.

J is TRBJ2-1 and V is TRBV4-1, with 8 positions matching TRBD1. Germline CDR1 reads MGHRA; CDR2 reads YSYEKL. With 3 bases clipped from V and 1 base from J, the junction kept 8 bases outside the gene matches. CDR3 length equals 17 residues. DNA of the CDR3: TGCGCCAGCAGCCATTCCTGGACAGGGACGTCCTACAATGAGCAGTTCTTC. Amino acids: CASSHSWTGTSYNEQFF.

This clone was picked up a small number of times. The chain uses TRBV4-2 and TRBJ1-2; TRBD1 agrees at 7 bases. The V gene end was trimmed by 3 bases and the J gene end by 0 bases; junction bases not matched to a gene: 4. From germline, CDR1 is LGHNA and CDR2 YNFKEQ. The CDR3 length is 15 residues. CDR3 sequence: CASSQTGLTNYGYTF. The CDR3, as DNA: TGTGCCAGCAGCCAGACAGGGCTTACTAACTATGGCTACACCTTC.

A few counts support this clone. This chain joins TRBV28 and TRBJ2-7, with 12 nucleotides matching TRBD2. The CDR3 has 14 residues. V was clipped by 6 bases and J by 3 bases; unmatched bases: 3. Germline V gives CDR1 MDHEN, CDR2 SYDVKM. Here the CDR3 reads CASSLAGGYYEQYF. CDR3 bases: TGTGCCAGCAGCCTAGCGGGAGGGTACTACGAGCAGTACTTC.

This sequence joins TRBV7-9 and TRBJ2-7, with a possible D match to TRBD1 (5 bases). The CDR3 extends over 15 amino acids. Germline CDR1 is SEHNR and CDR2 is FQNEAQ (reference sequence). V lost 1 base and J lost 0, with 10 bases in between. The CDR3 nucleotides read TGTGCCAGCAGCTTAGAGCAGGGTTACTCCTACGAGCAGTACTTC. Translated: CASSLEQGYSYEQYF.

The chain joins TRBV10-3 to TRBJ2-2; 9 bases agree with TRBD1. From germline, CDR1 is ENHRY and CDR2 SYGVKD. With V trimmed by 6 bases and J by 5 bases, 16 bases remained unmatched. The CDR3 covers 18 residues. CDR3 DNA: TGTGCCATCAGACGTAGCGGAACAGGGGGCTTGCGGACCGGGGAGCTGTTTTTT. It is translated as CAIRRSGTGGLRTGELFF.

CDR3 coding DNA: TGTGCCAGCAGCCAAGATAAGCGGCCCACAGATACGCAGTATTTT. It codes for CASSQDKRPTDTQYF. The chain has TRBV4-2 and TRBJ2-3; the D gene is possibly TRBD2 (5 bases). V was pared by 0 bases and J by 2 bases, with 9 bases between. Germline loops: CDR1 LGHNA, CDR2 YNFKEQ. CDR3 length: 15 amino acids.

Turning to this clone: Given a much more abundant clone one base away, this may be a read error. The chain recombines TRBV10-3 with TRBJ1-5; 9 bases align to TRBD1. Germline assignment: CDR1 ENHRY and CDR2 SYGVKD. The length of the CDR3 is 13 residues. V lost 4 bases, J lost 5 bases, and 0 bases stayed unmatched. In DNA form, the CDR3 reads TGTGCCATCAGTGGGACAGGGGATCAGCCCCAGCATTTT. Protein sequence: CAISGTGDQPQHF.

This chain joins TRBV30 and TRBJ1-3; 8 nucleotides agree with TRBD1. J gave up 6 bases and V 4 bases, and 2 bases lay outside the gene matches. Germline V gene data show CDR1 as GTSNPN and CDR2 as SVGIG (reference sequence). CDR3 length equals 12 residues. The CDR3 protein is CAWTGGLNTIYF. The DNA for the CDR3 is TGTGCCTGGACAGGGGGCCTAAACACCATATATTTT.

This clone is a singleton in its sample. The rearrangement joins TRBV19 to TRBJ2-7; tentatively, D is TRBD1 or TRBD2 (5 bases each). V was trimmed by 4 bases and J by 2 bases, leaving 12 bases between them. CDR1 and CDR2 (germline): LNHDA, SQIVND (reference sequence). There are 14 residues in the CDR3. CDR3 protein: CASSKGRRTYEQYF. In DNA form, the CDR3 reads TGTGCCAGTAGTAAGGGACGGCGCACCTACGAGCAGTACTTC.

The chain links TRBV28 to TRBJ2-7, with 7 bases identical to TRBD2. The V segment lost 8 bases and the J segment 3 bases; nucleotides outside the gene matches: 4. The CDR3 has 12 amino acids. Per germline, CDR1 MDHEN and CDR2 SYDVKM. CDR3 sequence: CASGPSGYEQYF. In DNA, the CDR3 is TGTGCCAGCGGTCCTAGCGGCTACGAGCAGTACTTC.

Worth noting for this clone: A junction end diverges from the germline sequence, so it may reflect a read error. The chain uses TRBV28 and TRBJ2-7; 7 positions match TRBD2. The CDR3 has 15 residues. CDR1 MDHEN and CDR2 SYDVKM come from the germline V gene. CDR3 nucleotides: TGTGTCAGCAGCTTGGGGGGGGTTAGCTCCTACGAGCAGTACTTC. Its translation is CVSSLGGVSSYEQYF.

The CDR3 here is CASSLLRTSSSGNTIYF. The DNA of the CDR3 is TGTGCCAGCAGCTTATTGCGTACATCGAGCTCTGGAAACACCATATATTTT. V and J are TRBV13 and TRBJ1-3, with no clear D. CDR1 PRHDT and CDR2 FYEKMQ come from the germline V gene (reference sequence). The germline V and J ends were trimmed by 2 bases and 0 bases, with 14 bases remaining between them. CDR3 length: 17 amino acids.

In its sample, this clone was seen once. This sequence joins TRBV28 and TRBJ2-5, with 10 bases identical to TRBD2. The J call may be incorrect, as the DNA end agrees better with TRBJ2-7. Germline-derived CDR1 and CDR2 are MDHEN and SYDVKM. The CDR3 sequence is 15 residues long. CDR3 residues: CASSRMTSGFPEQYF. The CDR3 DNA follows: TGTGCCAGCAGCCGAATGACTAGCGGGTTCCCCGAGCAGTACTTC.

CDR3 in DNA: TGTGCCAGCAGCTCCGCACAGGGGTCTGAAGCTTTCTTT. This translates into CASSSAQGSEAFF. The chain has TRBV7-6 and TRBJ1-1; TRBD1 aligns across 7 bases. J gave up 6 bases and V 4 bases, and 5 bases lay outside the gene matches. This CDR3 contains 13 residues. CDR1 and CDR2 from the germline V gene are SGHVS and FNYEAQ.

Only a few counts were recorded for this clone. The chain combines TRBV9 with TRBJ2-2, with D uncertain. V was trimmed by 1 base and J by 2 bases, leaving 0 bases between them. The CDR3 runs 12 residues. Germline V gene sequence: CDR1 SGDLS, CDR2 YYNGEE. Here the CDR3 reads CASSVNTGELFF. For the CDR3, the DNA is TGTGCCAGCAGCGTAAACACCGGGGAGCTGTTTTTT. Using reference TRBV9 and TRBJ2-2 for the parts outside the CDR3, the full variable domain is DSGVTQTPKHLITATGQRVTLRCSPRSGDLSVYWYQQSLDQGLQFLIQYYNGEERAKGNILERFSAQQFPDLHSELNLSSLELGDSALYFCASSVNTGELFFGEGSRLTVL.

The rearrangement links TRBV5-5 to TRBJ2-6, with unresolved D. Per germline, CDR1 SGHKS and CDR2 YYEKEE (reference sequence). The ends were cut back, 0 bases at V and 0 bases at J, with 10 bases in the middle. The CDR3 contains 17 residues. The CDR3 loop is CASSLVGGSSGANVLTF. The CDR3 DNA reads as TGTGCCAGCAGCTTGGTGGGTGGCAGCTCTGGGGCCAACGTCCTGACTTTC.

The chain links TRBV13 to TRBJ2-7; a weak D match, TRBD2 (7 bases). V was trimmed by 4 bases and J by 6 bases, leaving 19 bases between them. Germline CDR1 and CDR2: PRHDT and FYEKMQ (reference sequence). The CDR3 length is 15 residues. CDR3 loop: CASSSGRGEGFEQYF. The CDR3 nucleotides read TGTGCCAGCAGCTCAGGTAGGGGGGAGGGTTTCGAGCAGTACTTC.

The J gene is TRBJ1-2, the V gene TRBV10-3, with D unresolved. The V gene lost 11 bases and the J gene lost 4 bases, with 23 bases spanning the gap. The V gene's germline CDR1 is ENHRY and CDR2 SYGVKD. This CDR3 region has 15 residues. The CDR3 here is CAVTPRDGIGYGYTF. CDR3 nucleotides: TGTGCCGTAACGCCAAGGGATGGGATTGGCTATGGCTACACCTTC.

Note on this clone: Distinct nucleotide sequences in the sample also encode this CDR3. This chain links TRBV5-1 with TRBJ2-7, with unresolved D. Germline assignment: CDR1 SGHRS and CDR2 YFSETQ. This CDR3 is built from 15 residues. V was pared by 2 bases and J by 1 base, with 13 bases between. In nucleotides, the CDR3 is TGCGCCAGCAGCTTAGGGCCCGGCGGTTCCTACGAGCAGTACTTC. It yields the protein CASSLGPGGSYEQYF.

The V gene is TRBV18, the J gene TRBJ2-7, with 9 bases identical to TRBD1. Germline assignment: CDR1 KGHSH and CDR2 LQKENI. There are 16 residues in the CDR3. Germline trimming cut 5 bases from V and 2 bases from J; bases unmatched to any gene: 10. The CDR3 region is CASSMGVRTGAYEQYF. Here the CDR3 DNA reads TGTGCCAGCTCAATGGGAGTGAGGACAGGGGCCTACGAGCAGTACTTC.

The sample holds a few counts of this clone. The rearrangement links TRBV7-8 to TRBJ1-5; D remains ambiguous. V dropped 1 base and J dropped 4 bases, with 11 bases sitting between them. The CDR3 has 15 residues. Per the germline V gene, CDR1 is SGHVS and CDR2 is FQNEAQ. The CDR3 sequence is CASSLGGYGNQPQHF. As DNA, the CDR3 is TGTGCCAGCAGCTTAGGAGGCTATGGGAATCAGCCCCAGCATTTT.

CDR3 residues: CASSFIAGHNEQFF. As DNA, the CDR3 is TGCGCCAGCAGCTTTATAGCGGGGCACAATGAGCAGTTCTTC. The genes are TRBV5-1 and TRBJ2-1; 8 bases are shared with TRBD2. Unmatched junction bases numbered 3, after V lost 2 bases and J lost 5 bases. The CDR3 consists of 14 residues. The germline V gene encodes CDR1 SGHRS and CDR2 YFSETQ.

The genes are TRBV5-4 and TRBJ2-7; the D gene could be TRBD1 or TRBD2 (5 bases each). Germline V gene lookup returns CDR1 SGHNT and CDR2 YYREEE (reference sequence). The V end lost 6 bases, the J end lost 0 bases, and 16 bases lay between the germline ends. The CDR3 consists of 15 residues. CDR3 in DNA: TGTGCCAGCACCCCTGGGGACGACTTCTCCTACGAGCAGTACTTC. Its translation: CASTPGDDFSYEQYF.

In this sample, this clone turned up many times. The chain joins TRBV5-1 to TRBJ2-7, with TRBD2 matching over 7 bases. Germline V gene sequence: CDR1 SGHRS, CDR2 YFSETQ. V lost 3 bases to trimming and J lost 2 bases; unmatched junction nucleotides: 8. The CDR3 consists of 15 residues. Here the CDR3 reads CASSSPSGETYEQYF. The DNA for the CDR3 is TGCGCCAGCAGCTCACCCAGCGGGGAGACCTACGAGCAGTACTTC.